Given below is one TCR beta chain in context. The antigen is not known. Produced via immunoSEQ multiplex PCR; TCRdb's table is partial and in-frame only. The data show about 46,000 clones, roughly 73% seen once. The sample originates from a study of early stage breast cancer tumors. Study information: The ER+/PR+/HER2- tumors included 7 or 8 ductal and four lobular carcinomas. The study, taken as a whole, reports: Comparing each tissue with blood distinguished tumor from normal in about 90% of the 16 patients. Most shared enriched TCRB sequences were commonly generated ones. Tumors had approximately 2.5-fold higher T cell density than normal breast.

This CDR3 spans 19 amino acids. The V gene lost 0 bases and the J gene lost 0 bases, with 19 bases spanning the gap. Germline CDR1 LGHNA, CDR2 YNFKEQ. The specimen sequenced was blood. The sequence was collected from a person in their 40s with breast cancer. This chain joins TRBV4-2 and TRBJ2-3, with unresolved D. DNA of the CDR3: TGTGCCAGCAGCCAAGAGGGTAGCCGAAGCTACTCTAGCACAGATACGCAGTATTTT. It yields the protein CASSQEGSRSYSSTDTQYF.